This is a list of T cell receptor beta chains from one sample in a study of T-cell reconstitution after alpha-beta-depleted transplantation in children. TCRdb processed the PCR reads anew with MiXCR; each CDR3 protein has one entry. This repertoire shows roughly 300,000 distinct CDR3 sequences, around a tenth found once; its top ten account for 2.4%. The material sequenced was PBMCs from the stem cell graft donor, taken from the stem cell graft. These TCRs come from a human donor who donated a stem cell graft to a child with acute lymphoblastic leukemia. Both conserved end residues are part of each CDR3. Each record gives: D gene, V gene, clone size, J gene, CDR3 protein, CDR3 DNA. A D gene is named only where the DNA matches it firmly. The size of a clone is reported for some rows only, either as once, few or many, or as a class for expanded clones.

TRBD1	TRBV10-3	few	TRBJ2-5	CAISEWTGSRETQYF	TGTGCCATCAGTGAGTGGACAGGGAGCCGAGAGACCCAGTACTTC
-	TRBV27	many	TRBJ2-1	CASSSSASSYNEQFF	TGTGCCAGCAGTTCTAGCGCGAGCTCCTACAATGAGCAGTTCTTC
-	TRBV7-9	many	TRBJ2-7	CASSLAGDYEQYF	TGTGCCAGCAGCTTAGCAGGGGACTACGAGCAGTACTTC
TRBD1	TRBV4-1	few	TRBJ2-7	CASSQHPGQSYEQYF	TGCGCCAGCAGCCAACATCCGGGACAGAGCTACGAGCAGTACTTC
TRBD1	TRBV7-9	few	TRBJ2-1	CASSFPGQGRANEQFF	TGTGCCAGCAGCTTCCCGGGACAGGGCCGTGCCAATGAGCAGTTCTTC
-	TRBV7-9	many	TRBJ2-4	CASSLAWGNKNIQYF	TGTGCCAGCAGCTTAGCGTGGGGCAACAAAAACATTCAGTACTTC
TRBD1	TRBV27	-	TRBJ2-7	CASSPGQVILAEQYF	TGTGCCAGCAGTCCGGGACAGGTCATTCTTGCCGAGCAGTACTTC
TRBD1	TRBV9	-	TRBJ1-3	CASSPLDRGSGNTIYF	TGTGCCAGCAGCCCTCTAGACAGGGGGTCTGGAAACACCATATATTTT
-	TRBV4-1	-	TRBJ1-6	CASSQGVDLGGSPLHF	TGCGCCAGCAGCCAAGGCGTGGACTTAGGGGGGTCACCCCTCCACTTT
-	TRBV20-1	few	TRBJ2-5	CSANRRGETQYF	TGCAGTGCGAACCGACGAGGAGAGACCCAGTACTTC
-	TRBV3-1	-	TRBJ2-7	CASSQERGIYYEQYF	TGTGCCAGCAGCCAAGAACGAGGAATCTACTACGAGCAGTACTTC
TRBD2	TRBV20-1	-	TRBJ2-1	CSARGTRLGLAGGHYNEQFF	TGCAGTGCTAGAGGTACCCGCCTGGGACTAGCGGGAGGTCACTACAATGAGCAGTTCTTC
-	TRBV7-9	-	TRBJ2-2	CASSLPGGMGTGELFF	TGTGCCAGCAGCTTACCCGGCGGAATGGGCACCGGGGAGCTGTTTTTT
TRBD2	TRBV15	-	TRBJ2-7	CATSRAGGGTYEQYF	TGTGCCACCAGCAGAGCTGGGGGAGGGACCTACGAGCAGTACTTC
TRBD2	TRBV29-1	-	TRBJ2-7	CSVEKPGGYEQYF	TGCAGCGTAGAAAAACCGGGAGGCTACGAGCAGTACTTC
-	TRBV4-3	few	TRBJ2-3	CASSRVGADTQCF	TGCGCCAGCAGCCGGGTGGGAGCAGATACGCAGTGTTTT
-	TRBV7-2	many	TRBJ2-1	CASSLVLGAGYNEQFF	TGTGCCAGCAGCTTAGTGCTGGGGGCGGGGTACAATGAGCAGTTCTTC
-	TRBV7-2	few	TRBJ2-4	CASSPWAGQPAKNIQYF	TGTGCCAGCAGCCCGTGGGCGGGACAGCCAGCCAAAAACATTCAGTACTTC
-	TRBV7-9	few	TRBJ2-2	CASSIGPRTTGELFF	TGTGCCAGCAGCATCGGCCCGAGGACCACCGGGGAGCTGTTTTTT
-	TRBV12-3/TRBV12-4	few	TRBJ2-1	CASSRFDRRYNEQFF	TGTGCCAGCTCCCGATTCGACAGGCGTTACAATGAGCAGTTCTTC
TRBD2	TRBV29-1	many	TRBJ2-3	CSVGPSGVTDTQYF	TGCAGCGTTGGGCCTAGCGGAGTCACAGATACGCAGTATTTT
-	TRBV27	many	TRBJ2-7	CASSPWDRLWEQYF	TGTGCCAGCAGTCCATGGGACCGGCTCTGGGAGCAGTACTTC
-	TRBV6-1	-	TRBJ2-3	CAAGGLARSTDTQYF	TGTGCCGCGGGCGGGCTAGCCCGTTCCACAGATACGCAGTATTTT
TRBD1	TRBV19	-	TRBJ1-2	CASRKPSDRGGYGYTF	TGTGCCAGTAGAAAACCCTCGGACAGGGGAGGCTATGGCTACACCTTC
-	TRBV29-1	-	TRBJ2-7	CSVGASHYEQYF	TGCAGCGTTGGGGCTTCGCACTACGAGCAGTACTTC
TRBD1	TRBV5-1	few	TRBJ1-2	CASSLGDRAWGYTF	TGCGCCAGCAGCTTAGGAGACAGGGCCTGGGGCTACACCTTC
-	TRBV2	-	TRBJ2-1	CALGPKYNEQFF	TGTGCCTTGGGACCGAAATACAATGAGCAGTTCTTC
-	TRBV7-9	-	TRBJ2-6	CASSLMGSVLTF	TGTGCCAGCAGCTTAATGGGCAGCGTCCTGACTTTC
-	TRBV27	few	TRBJ2-7	CASSLSPQASYEQYF	TGTGCCAGCAGTTTATCGCCACAGGCCTCCTACGAGCAGTACTTC